Following are 15 T cell receptor beta chains from one sample sequenced in a study of blood T cells in healthy people across ages (dated by TCRdb to about 2015). The library relied on 5' RACE. Sequencing used an Illumina HiSeq 2500. A second PCR of roughly 7 to 11 cycles was performed with a sample-barcoded 5' primer and a J-beta primer mix. TCRdb passed the public sequencing reads through fastp at Q25 and MiXCR, retaining productive beta sequences. One record per CDR3 amino acid sequence lists the most common genes and DNA. For this sample the table gives roughly 640,000 distinct CDR3 sequences, of which about 28% were detected only once. The biggest ten clones account for roughly 14% of the sample. The specimen sequenced was blood. Receptors were obtained from a woman older than 75 in good health.

The sample holds many counts of this clonotype. The rearrangement joins TRBV18 to TRBJ2-1; TRBD2 matches 10 bases. Germline CDR1 reads KGHSH; CDR2 reads LQKENI. The V segment lost 0 bases and the J segment 9 bases; nucleotides outside the gene matches: 8. CDR3 length: 16 residues. The CDR3 region is CASSPPGTSGAGEQFF. The CDR3 DNA reads as TGTGCCAGCTCACCACCGGGAACTAGCGGGGCCGGTGAGCAGTTCTTC.

Comment on this clonotype: Possible read error: a much larger clone is one base away. The DNA for the CDR3 is TGTGCCAGCGGCTTAGATCCTTCGGGGACAGGTGGTGGCTACACCTTC. It specifies CASGLDPSGTGGGYTF. The chain carries TRBV7-6 and TRBJ1-2; 8 positions match TRBD1. CDR3 length: 16 residues. CDR1 and CDR2 (germline): SGHVS, FNYEAQ.

This clonotype was detected a few times. The gene calls are TRBV5-1 and TRBJ1-2, with 8 bases that match TRBD1. The CDR3 is 15 amino acids. Trimming at V came to 0 bases and at J to 4 bases, leaving 5 bases not matched to a gene. Germline loops: CDR1 SGHRS, CDR2 YFSETQ. CDR3 DNA sequence: TGCGCCAGCAGCTTGGAAGCGGGGACAGGCTATGGCTACACCTTC. This encodes CASSLEAGTGYGYTF.

This clonotype was picked up many times. In nucleotides, the CDR3 is TGTGCCAGCAGCTCCCTCGGACAGGGCAGATATGGCTACACCTTC. It yields the protein CASSSLGQGRYGYTF. J is TRBJ1-2 and V is TRBV28, with 8 positions matching TRBD1. The CDR3 consists of 15 residues. Germline V gene lookup returns CDR1 MDHEN and CDR2 SYDVKM. V lost 6 bases to trimming and J lost 5 bases; unmatched junction nucleotides: 11.

This clonotype was detected many times. The rearrangement links TRBV6-6 to TRBJ2-5, with 10 bases lining up with TRBD2. Germline V gene sequence: CDR1 MNHNY, CDR2 SVGAGI (reference sequence). J was trimmed by 5 bases and V by 2 bases; bases with no gene match: 5. The CDR3 is 15 residues long. In DNA form, the CDR3 reads TGTGCCAGCAGTTACCCAGCGGGGGGGCGCGAGACCCAGTACTTC. This encodes CASSYPAGGRETQYF.

This clonotype was detected only a few times. The chain carries TRBV6-1 and TRBJ1-5; D is possibly TRBD1 (6 bases). There are 16 residues in the CDR3. CDR1 and CDR2 from the germline V gene are MNHNS and SASEGT. Trimming took 8 bases from V and 0 from J, leaving 17 bases between them. The CDR3 sequence: CASGRDTPFSNQPQHF. The CDR3 nucleotides read TGTGCCAGCGGACGGGACACCCCTTTTAGCAATCAGCCCCAGCATTTT.

This chain connects TRBV20-1 to TRBJ1-4, with 9 bases aligning to TRBD1. The V segment lost 6 bases and the J segment 7 bases; nucleotides outside the gene matches: 9. The germline CDR1 and CDR2 sequences are DFQATT and SNEGSKA (reference sequence). The CDR3 length is 14 residues. Written as DNA, the CDR3 is TGCAGTGCACCGACCGGGACAGGGTTTGAAAAACTGTTTTTT. Its protein is CSAPTGTGFEKLFF.

The sample holds a few counts of this clonotype. The chain has TRBV7-9 and TRBJ1-3; D is possibly TRBD1 (5 bases). V lost 3 bases, J lost 0 bases, and 12 bases lay in between. The germline V gene has CDR1 SEHNR and CDR2 FQNEAQ (reference sequence). The CDR3 is 16 amino acids. The CDR3 region is CASSFNDRLSGNTIYF. DNA for the CDR3: TGTGCCAGCAGCTTTAATGACAGACTCTCTGGAAACACCATATATTTT.

This chain joins TRBV7-6 and TRBJ1-2; D perhaps matches TRBD1 (6 bases). CDR1 and CDR2 from the germline V gene are SGHVS and FNYEAQ. Trimming stripped 5 bases from V and 9 bases from J, with 16 bases between. This CDR3 is 13 amino acids long. The CDR3 DNA follows: TGTGCCAGCAGCCCTAAACAGGGTGTGAGCTACACCTTC. Encoded protein: CASSPKQGVSYTF.

This clonotype was observed many times. CDR3 loop: CASSSGQGARGYTF. In DNA form, the CDR3 reads TGTGCCAGCAGCAGCGGACAGGGGGCGCGCGGCTACACCTTC. This sequence joins TRBV7-2 and TRBJ1-2, with 11 bases identical to TRBD1. Per the germline V gene, CDR1 is SGHTA and CDR2 is FQGNSA. Unmatched junction bases numbered 7, after V lost 5 bases and J lost 8 bases. The CDR3 covers 14 residues.

The chain joins TRBV11-1 to TRBJ2-3; D tentatively reads TRBD1 or TRBD2 (5 bases each). Between the trimmed V and J ends, which lost 5 bases and 6 bases, there was a span of 21 bases. CDR3 length equals 16 residues. Germline CDR1 reads SGHAT; CDR2 reads FQDESV (reference sequence). DNA of the CDR3: TGTGCCAGCAGCCCCTTTCGGACATCGGGGCCTGATACGCAGTATTTT. Residues: CASSPFRTSGPDTQYF.

This chain's CDR3 is CASSPLGAGGITDTQYF. The CDR3 DNA reads TGTGCCAGCAGCCCCCTGGGAGCGGGGGGAATCACAGATACGCAGTATTTT. The J gene is TRBJ2-3, the V gene TRBV7-2, with TRBD2 matching 9 bases. The CDR3 extends over 17 amino acids. Trimming removed 5 bases from V and 2 bases from J; junction bases left unmatched: 11. Germline CDR1 SGHTA, CDR2 FQGNSA.

The V and J genes are TRBV7-9 and TRBJ1-1, with unresolved D. CDR1 and CDR2 from the germline V gene are SEHNR and FQNEAQ (reference sequence). Between the trimmed V and J ends, which lost 6 bases and 1 base, there was a span of 15 bases. This CDR3 is built from 15 residues. This chain's CDR3 is CASRPTGIANTEAFF. The CDR3 DNA is TGTGCCAGCAGACCAACCGGGATAGCGAACACTGAAGCTTTCTTT.

This clonotype has a handful of counts. V usage is TRBV28 and J usage is TRBJ1-1; maybe TRBD1 (6 bases). This CDR3 has 13 amino acids. In germline, CDR1 is MDHEN, CDR2 SYDVKM. The V end lost 6 bases, the J end lost 10 bases, and 18 bases lay between the germline ends. The CDR3 reads CASSLTLTGLAFF. For the CDR3, the DNA is TGTGCCAGCAGCCTAACTCTAACAGGGCTAGCTTTCTTT.

This clonotype was picked up a small number of times. The J gene is TRBJ2-7, the V gene TRBV6-1; D gene uncertain. This CDR3 has 14 residues. Germline loops: CDR1 MNHNS, CDR2 SASEGT. Trimming left V 2 bases short and J 2 bases short, with 10 bases between. The CDR3 here is CASSEIGPPYEQYF. Here the CDR3 DNA reads TGTGCCAGCAGTGAAATAGGGCCACCCTACGAGCAGTACTTC.